This paragraph reports one T cell receptor (beta chain). This entry comes from a study of blood T cell repertoires in COVID-19. Clones were sequenced by immunoSEQ multiplex PCR, and TCRdb holds only the in-frame ones, with some missing. The table includes 80,000 to 90,000 clones, approximately 82% detected once. Sequenced sample: peripheral blood. The sequence came from a woman of 80 years or more with acute or convalescent COVID-19.

For the CDR3, the DNA is TGTGCCAGCAGCTTAGGTTCGGGCGGGACCTTCTCCTACAATGAGCAGTTCTTC. It yields the protein CASSLGSGGTFSYNEQFF. The chain carries TRBV7-9 and TRBJ2-1; TRBD2 might be the D (6 bases). This CDR3 spans 18 amino acids. V dropped 1 base and J dropped 0 bases, with 16 bases sitting between them. CDR1 is SEHNR and CDR2 is FQNEAQ in the germline V gene (reference sequence).